The 9 T cell receptor beta chains reported below all come from one sample, sequenced in a study of T cells in tumors after PD-1 blockade. Some clones are missing from TCRdb's copy, which holds only in-frame ones; the method was immunoSEQ multiplex PCR. The table shows about 33,000 clones, with just under 80% occurring only once. Specimen: PBMCs, collected before anti-PD-1 treatment. The origin of the receptors is a human donor with basal cell carcinoma.

The chain couples TRBV6-5 to TRBJ1-4, with D perhaps matching TRBD1 (5 bases). Germline CDR1 and CDR2: MNHEY and SVGAGI. The CDR3 sequence is 15 residues long. V was shortened by 6 bases and J by 6 bases, with 17 bases between the two germline ends. CDR3 loop: CASSQSRGPHEKLFF. The CDR3 region has the DNA TGTGCCAGCAGCCAAAGTAGGGGACCCCATGAAAAACTGTTTTTT.

CDR3 nucleotides: TGTGCCAGCGGCCGGCGTATCCCCTCTGGAAACACCATATATTTT. This encodes CASGRRIPSGNTIYF. The chain uses TRBV28 and TRBJ1-3; D not certain. The length of the CDR3 is 15 residues. Germline CDR1 MDHEN, CDR2 SYDVKM. The V end lost 8 bases, the J end lost 0 bases, and 14 bases lay between the germline ends.

This clone was seen just once. The chain employs TRBV6-1 and TRBJ2-5; the D gene is possibly TRBD2 (7 bases). Between the trimmed V and J ends, which lost 2 bases and 5 bases, there was a span of 15 bases. Germline V gene lookup returns CDR1 MNHNS and CDR2 SASEGT. The CDR3 is made up of 15 amino acids. CDR3: CASSELGGGTETQYF. CDR3 nucleotide sequence: TGTGCCAGCAGTGAACTAGGGGGGGGTACGGAGACCCAGTACTTC.

The chain carries TRBV28 and TRBJ2-6; D gene ambiguous. The CDR3 loop spans 16 amino acids. The V gene's germline CDR1 is MDHEN and CDR2 SYDVKM. V shed 2 bases and J shed 0 bases, with 8 bases lying between them. The CDR3 reads CASSLPGGSGANVLTF. CDR3 nucleotides: TGTGCCAGCAGTTTACCCGGTGGCTCTGGGGCCAACGTCCTGACTTTC.

The chain has TRBV27 and TRBJ2-5; 7 nucleotides align to TRBD2. Germline V lookup: CDR1 MNHEY, CDR2 SMNVEV (reference sequence). After removal of 4 bases from V and 3 bases from J, the junction contained 8 bases not matched to a gene. This CDR3 is 15 amino acids long. The CDR3 spells CASSSQGLYKETQYF. The DNA for the CDR3 is TGTGCCAGCAGTTCCCAGGGACTATACAAAGAGACCCAGTACTTC.

This clone was seen only a few times. The chain is built from TRBV4-3 and TRBJ1-1; 7 bases align to TRBD1. CDR1 LGHNA and CDR2 YSLEER come from the germline V gene. V trimming: 2 bases; J trimming: 5 bases; junction bases outside the gene matches: 8. The CDR3 contains 15 residues. The CDR3 spells CASSQPGQRTTEAFF. CDR3 bases: TGCGCCAGCAGCCAACCGGGACAGCGAACAACTGAAGCTTTCTTT.

This rearrangement joins TRBV28 to TRBJ1-1; D is undetermined. V lost 2 bases and J 0 bases, leaving 13 bases between the germline ends. Germline CDR1 MDHEN, CDR2 SYDVKM. The CDR3 consists of 16 residues. The CDR3 DNA is TGTGCCAGCAGTTTAAGAGAAGATCACATGAACACTGAAGCTTTCTTT. It specifies CASSLREDHMNTEAFF. Based on the CDR3 plus reference TRBV28 and TRBJ1-1, the full variable domain is DVKVTQSSRYLVKRTGEKVFLECVQDMDHENMFWYRQDPGLGLRLIYFSYDVKMKEKGDIPEGYSVSREKKERFSLILESASTNQTSMYLCASSLREDHMNTEAFFGQGTRLTVV.

The chain combines TRBV19 with TRBJ1-3; no clear D. Germline V lookup: CDR1 LNHDA, CDR2 SQIVND (reference sequence). CDR3 size: 14 residues. The V gene lost 3 bases and the J gene lost 4 bases, with 10 bases spanning the gap. This CDR3 is CASSMPPDGNTIYF. The CDR3 DNA reads as TGTGCCAGTAGTATGCCGCCGGACGGAAACACCATATATTTT.

The V gene is TRBV7-9, the J gene TRBJ1-4; possibly TRBD1 for D (6 bases). CDR1 is SEHNR and CDR2 is FQNEAQ in the germline V gene (reference sequence). V was clipped by 3 bases and J by 2 bases, with 7 bases between them. The CDR3 spans 14 residues. The CDR3 DNA is TGTGCCAGCAGCTTGGGGGCGACTAATGAAAAACTGTTTTTT. It yields the protein CASSLGATNEKLFF.